The clone carrying this TCR beta chain showed up just a few times. PCR was performed using 60 Vbeta and 13 Jbeta primers. Method: immunoSEQ multiplex PCR; TCRdb's copy keeps in-frame clones and lacks some. The sample records approximately 150,000 clones, over 60% being singletons. The data stem from a study of cytomegalovirus exposure and HLA in healthy donors. Study details: Unique TCR beta sequences numbering over 100 million came from 150 million to 200 million T cells in an earlier analysis.

Germline V gene data show CDR1 as SGHNT and CDR2 as YYREEE (reference sequence). The V and J ends lost 2 bases and 0 bases, in that order; junction bases with no gene match: 5. The CDR3 has 18 residues. Material for sequencing was PBMCs. V gene TRBV5-4 combines with J gene TRBJ1-6, with 10 bases matching TRBD1. This sequence originates from a middle-aged man in good health and CMV-seronegative. CDR3 protein: CASSFGTGEGSYNSPLHF. The CDR3 DNA is TGTGCCAGCAGCTTCGGGACAGGGGAGGGCTCCTATAATTCACCCCTCCACTTT.